These 19 T cell receptor beta chains share one sample of origin, sequenced in a study of identical twins. TCRdb re-derived calls from the 5' RACE reads in MiXCR, one entry per CDR3 protein. The sample has some 1,600,000 distinct CDR3 sequences, more than 30% seen once. The sequenced sample was cord blood. The receptors shown here come from a newborn girl in good health.

This chain uses TRBV25-1 with TRBJ2-3; D is possibly TRBD1 or TRBD2 (6 bases each). The CDR3 runs to 13 residues. The V gene lost 7 bases and the J gene lost 3 bases, with 11 bases spanning the gap. CDR1 and CDR2 from the germline V gene are MGHDK and SYGVNS. CDR3 DNA sequence: TGTGCCAGCAAGAGGGGGGCGACAGATACGCAGTATTTT. Amino acids: CASKRGATDTQYF. Filled out from reference TRBV25-1 and TRBJ2-3, the complete variable domain reads EADIYQTPRYLVIGTGKKITLECSQTMGHDKMYWYQQDPGMELHLIHYSYGVNSTEKGDLSSESTVSRIRTEHFPLTLESARPSHTSQYLCASKRGATDTQYFGPGTRLTVL.

V and J are TRBV6-2 or TRBV6-3 and TRBJ2-5; a weak D match, TRBD2 (6 bases). Germline V CDR1 and CDR2: MNHEY, SVGEGT. With 7 bases removed from V and 5 bases from J, the gap between germline ends came to 32 bases. The CDR3 extends over 19 amino acids. Here the CDR3 reads CASTTFRSFGGVVDETQYF. The CDR3 DNA sequence: TGTGCCAGCACCACTTTTAGGAGCTTCGGCGGGGTAGTTGATGAGACCCAGTACTTC.

This chain uses TRBV20-1 with TRBJ1-1, with TRBD1 matching over 7 bases. CDR3 size: 14 residues. Germline V gene lookup returns CDR1 DFQATT and CDR2 SNEGSKA (reference sequence). The V and J ends lost 1 base and 4 bases, in that order; junction bases with no gene match: 6. CDR3 coding DNA: TGCAGTGCTAGAGTGCAGGGGGTGGGCACTGAAGCTTTCTTT. Translation: CSARVQGVGTEAFF.

The chain joins TRBV5-1 to TRBJ2-5; D could derive from TRBD1 or TRBD2 (5 bases each). The CDR3 loop spans 16 amino acids. Germline V gene data show CDR1 as SGHRS and CDR2 as YFSETQ. The V and J ends lost 3 bases and 11 bases respectively, with 26 bases between them. In DNA, the CDR3 is TGCGCCAGCAGCTCCCGGACGAGCTCTGGGGGTAATGAGCAGTACTTC. The encoded protein is CASSSRTSSGGNEQYF.

The chain combines TRBV5-1 with TRBJ1-4; 9 nucleotides agree with TRBD1. The J segment lost 8 bases and the V segment lost 4 bases, leaving 3 bases of the junction unmatched. The CDR3 totals 13 residues. Germline values: CDR1 SGHRS, CDR2 YFSETQ. The DNA for the CDR3 is TGCGCCAGCAGCCGGGACAGGGAGGAAAAACTGTTTTTT. As protein: CASSRDREEKLFF.

The chain is built from TRBV6-4 and TRBJ2-1; D possibly corresponds to TRBD2 (6 bases). The germline V and J ends were trimmed by 10 bases and 2 bases, with 15 bases remaining between them. Germline CDR1 and CDR2: MRHNA and SNTAGT. This CDR3 comprises 14 residues. CDR3 DNA sequence: TGTGCCACCAAGCCTAGCGACACCTACAATGAGCAGTTCTTC. Translation: CATKPSDTYNEQFF.

For this clonotype: The germline gene is not matched at one end of the junction; a read error may be the cause. The J gene is TRBJ2-3, the V gene TRBV29-1; D possibly matches TRBD1 or TRBD2 (6 bases each). Germline CDR1 SQVTM, CDR2 ANQGSEA. The CDR3 is 14 amino acids. For the CDR3, the DNA is TGCAGCGTTGAAGATCGCGGGACGACAGGTACGCAGTATTTT. The encoded protein is CSVEDRGTTGTQYF.

This chain connects TRBV6-1 to TRBJ1-5; D perhaps matches TRBD1 (6 bases). The germline V gene has CDR1 MNHNS and CDR2 SASEGT. V gave up 5 bases and J gave up 5 bases, with 16 bases separating them. The CDR3 sequence is 15 residues long. The CDR3, as DNA: TGTGCCAGCAGTCTAACTGGACAGATCCATCAGCCCCAGCATTTT. Its protein product is CASSLTGQIHQPQHF.

This clonotype has only a few counts. The V call is TRBV29-1, the J call TRBJ1-1; unclear D gene. The germline V gene encodes CDR1 SQVTM and CDR2 ANQGSEA. This CDR3 comprises 12 residues. V shed 7 bases and J shed 0 bases, with 9 bases lying between them. DNA for the CDR3: TGCAGCGCAACGGGCATGAACACTGAAGCTTTCTTT. Its translation is CSATGMNTEAFF.

The chain joins TRBV12-3 or TRBV12-4 to TRBJ2-1; the D gene could be TRBD1 or TRBD2 (5 bases each). The end of the DNA is better explained by TRBJ2-7, so the J call may be wrong. CDR3 length: 16 residues. CDR3 nucleotides: TGTGCCAGCAGCAGGGCGAGGGGAAGCTCCTACAATGAGCAGTACTTC. As protein: CASSRARGSSYNEQYF.

This clonotype has a handful of counts. The chain carries TRBV27 and TRBJ1-5, with a weak D call TRBD1 (5 bases). Germline CDR1 and CDR2: MNHEY and SMNVEV (reference sequence). The V gene lost 5 bases and the J gene lost 0 bases, with 14 bases spanning the gap. CDR3 length: 16 residues. CDR3 sequence: CASSVPQGYSNQPQHF. DNA for the CDR3: TGTGCCAGCAGTGTCCCCCAGGGTTATAGCAATCAGCCCCAGCATTTT.

This clonotype was recorded a few times. In DNA form, the CDR3 reads TGTGCCAGCAGCTTATTAGGCGGCCATTTGAACACTGAAGCTTTCTTT. This gives the protein CASSLLGGHLNTEAFF. The rearrangement joins TRBV7-2 to TRBJ1-1; D unresolved. The V end was cut by 2 bases, the J end by 0 bases, with 13 bases between. CDR3 length: 16 residues. The germline V gene encodes CDR1 SGHTA and CDR2 FQGNSA.

This clonotype was counted a few times. The chain links TRBV11-2 to TRBJ1-1; tentative D call: TRBD1 (5 bases). Per germline, CDR1 SGHAT and CDR2 FQNNGV. Between the trimmed V and J ends, which lost 5 bases and 1 base, there was a span of 14 bases. This CDR3 has 15 residues. CDR3 in DNA: TGTGCCAGCAGCCCACACAAGACAGAGAACACTGAAGCTTTCTTT. Translating gives CASSPHKTENTEAFF.

V and J are TRBV3-1 and TRBJ1-2; D uncertain. Germline-derived CDR1 and CDR2 are LGHDT and YNNKEL (reference sequence). Trimming cost V 6 bases and J 5 bases, with 19 bases left between them. This CDR3 region has 15 residues. CDR3 DNA sequence: TGTGCCAGCAGTCCCGGGTCTCTTTCCGGTTATGGCTACACCTTC. This encodes CASSPGSLSGYGYTF.

The chain employs TRBV28 and TRBJ2-7, with TRBD1 identical over 7 bases. The CDR3 consists of 14 residues. V trimming: 3 bases; J trimming: 0 bases; junction bases outside the gene matches: 2. Germline CDR1 is MDHEN and CDR2 is SYDVKM. CDR3 residues: CASSLGQYSYEQYF. The CDR3 coding sequence is TGTGCCAGCAGTTTGGGACAGTACTCCTACGAGCAGTACTTC.

This clonotype was picked up many times. CDR3 amino acids: CASNVMGQDQETQYF. For the CDR3, the DNA is TGCGCCAGCAACGTAATGGGACAGGACCAAGAGACCCAGTACTTC. This chain joins TRBV5-1 and TRBJ2-5, with 8 bases identical to TRBD1. This CDR3 is 15 amino acids long. Germline V gene data show CDR1 as SGHRS and CDR2 as YFSETQ. The V gene end was trimmed by 6 bases and the J gene end by 0 bases; junction bases not matched to a gene: 7.

This clonotype was counted a few times. The chain carries TRBV21-1 and TRBJ1-6. TRBV21-1 is a recognized pseudogene. CDR3 length equals 15 residues. CDR3 DNA sequence: TGTGCCAGCAGCACCACAGGGCCCTTCAATTCACCCCTCCACTTT. It translates to CASSTTGPFNSPLHF.

In its sample, this clonotype was seen a few times. The CDR3 DNA follows: TGTGCCAGCAGCCCAATGGACAGGGGTCTATGGAGCGAGCAGTTCTTC. Encoded protein: CASSPMDRGLWSEQFF. The chain carries TRBV27 and TRBJ2-1, with 9 nucleotides matching TRBD1. J was trimmed by 10 bases and V by 6 bases; bases with no gene match: 16. Germline V lookup: CDR1 MNHEY, CDR2 SMNVEV (reference sequence). This CDR3 is 16 amino acids long.

A remark on this clonotype: It may be a read error: a sequence one base away is much more abundant. CDR3 sequence reads: CGASGTSGYNEQFF. The CDR3 DNA sequence: TGCGGTGCTTCCGGGACTAGCGGGTACAATGAGCAGTTCTTC. The chain uses TRBV20-1 and TRBJ2-1; 12 positions agree with TRBD2. The CDR3 has 14 residues. Germline lookup yields CDR1 DFQATT and CDR2 SNEGSKA (reference sequence).